This note documents a single TCR beta chain sequence. These data originate in a study of T cell responses to AZD1222 COVID-19 vaccine. Study details: Analysis merged second doses at about 4 or about 12 weeks.

The method was immunoSEQ multiplex PCR; TCRdb's version includes in-frame clones alone and lacks a portion of them. The sample has more than 100,000 clones, approximately 90% seen once; the top ten hold approximately 1.7%. Germline-derived CDR1 and CDR2 are SGHRS and YFSETQ. The CDR3 length is 15 residues. Trimming removed 5 bases at V and 6 bases at J, with 19 bases between. The sample consisted of peripheral blood, taken on day 0 of AZD1222 vaccination. The chain uses TRBV5-1 and TRBJ2-3; a possible D gene is TRBD1 (5 bases). This receptor was identified in an adult in good health. The CDR3 sequence is CASSRVGAVEDTQYF. In nucleotides, the CDR3 is TGCGCCAGCAGTCGCGTTGGGGCAGTGGAGGATACGCAGTATTTT. The whole variable domain, filled in from reference TRBV5-1 and TRBJ2-3, reads KAGVTQTPRYLIKTRGQQVTLSCSPISGHRSVSWYQQTPGQGLQFLFEYFSETQRNKGNFPGRFSGRQFSNSRSEMNVSTLELGDSALYLCASSRVGAVEDTQYFGPGTRLTVL.